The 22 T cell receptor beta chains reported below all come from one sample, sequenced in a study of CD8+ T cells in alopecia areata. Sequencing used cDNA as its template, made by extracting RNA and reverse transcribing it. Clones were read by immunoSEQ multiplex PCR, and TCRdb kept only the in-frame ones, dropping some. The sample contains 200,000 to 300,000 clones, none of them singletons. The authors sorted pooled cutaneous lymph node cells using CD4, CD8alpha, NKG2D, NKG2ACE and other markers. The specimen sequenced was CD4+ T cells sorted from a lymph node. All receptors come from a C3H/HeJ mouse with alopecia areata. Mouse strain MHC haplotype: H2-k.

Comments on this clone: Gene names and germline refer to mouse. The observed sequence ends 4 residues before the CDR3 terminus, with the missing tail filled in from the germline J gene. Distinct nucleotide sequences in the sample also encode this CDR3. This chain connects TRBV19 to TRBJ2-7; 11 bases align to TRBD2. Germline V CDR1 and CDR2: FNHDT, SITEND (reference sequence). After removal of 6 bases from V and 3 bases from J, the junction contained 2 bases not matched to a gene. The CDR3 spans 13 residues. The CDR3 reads CASTGTGGYEQYF. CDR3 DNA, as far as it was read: TGTGCCAGCACCGGGACTGGGGGCTAT.

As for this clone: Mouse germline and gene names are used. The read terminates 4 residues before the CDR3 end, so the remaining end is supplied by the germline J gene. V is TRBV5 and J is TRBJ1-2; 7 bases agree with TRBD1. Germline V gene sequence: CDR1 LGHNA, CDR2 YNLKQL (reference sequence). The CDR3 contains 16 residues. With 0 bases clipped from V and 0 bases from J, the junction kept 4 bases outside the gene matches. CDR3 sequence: CASSQDLRGANSDYTF. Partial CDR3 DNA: TGTGCCAGCAGCCAAGACCTCAGGGGGGCAAACTCC.

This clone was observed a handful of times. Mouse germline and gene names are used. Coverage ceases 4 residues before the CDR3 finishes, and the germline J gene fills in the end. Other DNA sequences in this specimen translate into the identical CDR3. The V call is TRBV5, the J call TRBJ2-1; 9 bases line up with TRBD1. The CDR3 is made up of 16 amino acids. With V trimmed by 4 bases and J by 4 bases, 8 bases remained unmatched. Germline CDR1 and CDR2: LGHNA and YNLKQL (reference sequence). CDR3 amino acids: CASSPSPGQGYAEQFF. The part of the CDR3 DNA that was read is TGTGCCAGCAGCCCCTCTCCGGGACAGGGTTATGCT.

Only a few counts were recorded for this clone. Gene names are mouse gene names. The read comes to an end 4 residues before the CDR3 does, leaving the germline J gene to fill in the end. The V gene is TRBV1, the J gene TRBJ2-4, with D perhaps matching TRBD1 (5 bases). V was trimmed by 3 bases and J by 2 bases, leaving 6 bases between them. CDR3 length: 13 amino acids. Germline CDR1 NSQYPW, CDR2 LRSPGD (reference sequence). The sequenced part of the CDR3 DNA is TGCACCTGCAGTGCGACAGCTCAAAAC. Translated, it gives CTCSATAQN. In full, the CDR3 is CTCSATAQNTLYF. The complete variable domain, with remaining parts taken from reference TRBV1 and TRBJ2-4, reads VTLLEQNPRWRLVPRGQAVNLRCILKNSQYPWMSWYQQDLQKQLQWLFTLRSPGDKEVKSLPGADYLATRVTDTELRLQVANMSQGRTLYCTCSATAQNTLYFGAGTRLSVL.

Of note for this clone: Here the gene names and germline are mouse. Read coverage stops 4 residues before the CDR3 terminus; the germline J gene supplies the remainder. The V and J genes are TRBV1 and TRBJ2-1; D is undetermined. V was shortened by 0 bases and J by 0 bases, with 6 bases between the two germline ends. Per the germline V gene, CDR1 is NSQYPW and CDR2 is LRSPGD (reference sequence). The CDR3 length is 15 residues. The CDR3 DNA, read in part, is TGCACCTGCAGTGCAGAGGTGGGTAACTATGCT. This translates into CTCSAEVGNYA. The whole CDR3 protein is CTCSAEVGNYAEQFF.

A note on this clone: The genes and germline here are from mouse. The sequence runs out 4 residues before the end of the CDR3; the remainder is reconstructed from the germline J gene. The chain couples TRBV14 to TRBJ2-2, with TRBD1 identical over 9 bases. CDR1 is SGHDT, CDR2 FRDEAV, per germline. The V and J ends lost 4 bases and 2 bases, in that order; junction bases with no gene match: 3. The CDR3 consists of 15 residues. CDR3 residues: CASSPGTGNTGQLYF. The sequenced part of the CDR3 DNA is TGTGCCAGCAGTCCCGGGACAGGGAACACCGGG.

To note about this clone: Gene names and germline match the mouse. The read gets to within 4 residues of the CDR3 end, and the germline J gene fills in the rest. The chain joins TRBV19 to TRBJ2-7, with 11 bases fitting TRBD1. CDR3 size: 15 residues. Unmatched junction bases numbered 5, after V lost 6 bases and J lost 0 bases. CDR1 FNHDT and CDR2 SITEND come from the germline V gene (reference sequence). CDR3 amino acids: CASTGDRGDSYEQYF. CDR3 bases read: TGTGCCAGCACCGGGGACAGGGGGGACTCCTAT.

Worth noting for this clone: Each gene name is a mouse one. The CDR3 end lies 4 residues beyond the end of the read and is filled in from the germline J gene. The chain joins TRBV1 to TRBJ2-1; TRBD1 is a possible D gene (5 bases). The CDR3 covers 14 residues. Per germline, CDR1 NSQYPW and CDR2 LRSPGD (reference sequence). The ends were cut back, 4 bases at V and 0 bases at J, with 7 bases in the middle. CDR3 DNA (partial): TGCACCTGCAGTGTCGACAGTAACTATGCT. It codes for CTCSVDSNYA. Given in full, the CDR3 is CTCSVDSNYAEQFF.

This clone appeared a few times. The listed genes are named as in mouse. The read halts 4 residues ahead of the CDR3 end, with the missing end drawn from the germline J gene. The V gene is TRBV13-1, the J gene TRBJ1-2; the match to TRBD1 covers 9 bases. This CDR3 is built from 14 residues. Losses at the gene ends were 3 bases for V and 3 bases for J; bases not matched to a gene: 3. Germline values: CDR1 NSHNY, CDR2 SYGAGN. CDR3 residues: CASSAQGADSDYTF. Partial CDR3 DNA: TGTGCCAGCAGTGCACAGGGGGCGGACTCC.

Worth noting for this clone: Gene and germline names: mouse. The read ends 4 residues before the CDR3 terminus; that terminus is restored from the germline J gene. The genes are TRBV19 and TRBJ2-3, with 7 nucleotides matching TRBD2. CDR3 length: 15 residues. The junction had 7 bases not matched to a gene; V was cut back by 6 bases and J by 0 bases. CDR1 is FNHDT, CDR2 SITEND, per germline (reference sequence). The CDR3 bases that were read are TGTGCCAGCATCCGACCTGGGGGTAGTGCAGAA. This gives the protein CASIRPGGSAE. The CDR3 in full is CASIRPGGSAETLYF.

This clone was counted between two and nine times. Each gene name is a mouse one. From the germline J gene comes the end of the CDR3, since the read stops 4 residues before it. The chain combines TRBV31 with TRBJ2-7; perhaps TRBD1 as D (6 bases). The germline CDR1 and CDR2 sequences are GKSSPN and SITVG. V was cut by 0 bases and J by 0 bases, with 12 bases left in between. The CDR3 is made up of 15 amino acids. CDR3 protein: CAWSLRDISSYEQYF. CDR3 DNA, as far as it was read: TGTGCCTGGAGTCTCCGGGACATAAGCTCCTAT.

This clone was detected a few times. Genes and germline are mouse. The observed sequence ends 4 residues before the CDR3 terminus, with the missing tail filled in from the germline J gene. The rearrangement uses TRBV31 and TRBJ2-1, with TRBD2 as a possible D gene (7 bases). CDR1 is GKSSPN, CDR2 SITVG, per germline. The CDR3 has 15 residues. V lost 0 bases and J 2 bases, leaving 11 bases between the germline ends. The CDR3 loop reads CAWSLVGGHYAEQFF. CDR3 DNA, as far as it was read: TGTGCCTGGAGTCTAGTTGGGGGGCACTATGCT.

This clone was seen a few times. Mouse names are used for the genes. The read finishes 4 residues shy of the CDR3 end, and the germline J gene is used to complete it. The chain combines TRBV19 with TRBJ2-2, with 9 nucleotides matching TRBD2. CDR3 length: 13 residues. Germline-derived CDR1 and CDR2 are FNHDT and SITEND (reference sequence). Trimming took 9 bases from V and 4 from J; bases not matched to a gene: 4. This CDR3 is CATRLGATGQLYF. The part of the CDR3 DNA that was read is TGTGCCACTCGACTGGGGGCCACCGGG.

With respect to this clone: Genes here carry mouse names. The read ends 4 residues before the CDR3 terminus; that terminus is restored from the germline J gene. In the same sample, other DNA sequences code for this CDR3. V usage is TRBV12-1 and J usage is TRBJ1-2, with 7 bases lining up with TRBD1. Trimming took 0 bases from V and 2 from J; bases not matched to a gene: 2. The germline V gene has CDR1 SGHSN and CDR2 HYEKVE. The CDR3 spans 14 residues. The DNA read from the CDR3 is TGTGCCAGCTCTCTCTCAGGGGGGAACTCC. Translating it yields CASSLSGGNS. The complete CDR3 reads CASSLSGGNSDYTF.

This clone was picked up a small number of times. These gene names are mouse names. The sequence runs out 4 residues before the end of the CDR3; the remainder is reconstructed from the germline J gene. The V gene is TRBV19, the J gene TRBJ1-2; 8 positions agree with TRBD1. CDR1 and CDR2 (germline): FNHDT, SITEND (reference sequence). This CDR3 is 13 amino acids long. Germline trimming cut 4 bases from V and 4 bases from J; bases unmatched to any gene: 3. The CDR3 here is CASSPGGGSDYTF. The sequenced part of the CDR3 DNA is TGTGCCAGCAGTCCAGGGGGCGGCTCC.

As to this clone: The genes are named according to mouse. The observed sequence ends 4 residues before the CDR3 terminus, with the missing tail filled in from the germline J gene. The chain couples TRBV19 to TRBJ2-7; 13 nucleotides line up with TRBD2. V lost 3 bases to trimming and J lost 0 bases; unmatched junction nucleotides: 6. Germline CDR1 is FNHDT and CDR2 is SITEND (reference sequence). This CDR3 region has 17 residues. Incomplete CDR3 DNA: TGTGCCAGCAGTACCAACCGGGACTGGGGGGGCTCCTAT. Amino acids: CASSTNRDWGGSY. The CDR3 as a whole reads CASSTNRDWGGSYEQYF.

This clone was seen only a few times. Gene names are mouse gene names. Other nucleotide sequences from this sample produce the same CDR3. CDR3 region: CASSDAGQGSYEQYF. The sequenced CDR3 bases are TGTGCCAGCAGTGATGCTGGGCAGGGGTCCTAT. The chain carries TRBV13-1 and TRBJ2-7; possibly TRBD1 for D (6 bases). Coverage ceases 4 residues before the CDR3 finishes, and the germline J gene fills in the end. This CDR3 is 15 amino acids long. From germline, CDR1 is NSHNY and CDR2 SYGAGN. Trimming took off 0 bases at V and 1 base at J, with 11 bases between the two ends.

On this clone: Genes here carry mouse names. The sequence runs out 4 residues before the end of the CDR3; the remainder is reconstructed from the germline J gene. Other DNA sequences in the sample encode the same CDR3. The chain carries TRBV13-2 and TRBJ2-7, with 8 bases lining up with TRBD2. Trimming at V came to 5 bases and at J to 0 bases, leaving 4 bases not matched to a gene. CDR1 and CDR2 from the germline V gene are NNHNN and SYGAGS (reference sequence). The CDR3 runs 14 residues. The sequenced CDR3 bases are TGTGCCAGCGGGAGGACTGGGAGCTCCTAT. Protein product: CASGRTGSSY. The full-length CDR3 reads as CASGRTGSSYEQYF.

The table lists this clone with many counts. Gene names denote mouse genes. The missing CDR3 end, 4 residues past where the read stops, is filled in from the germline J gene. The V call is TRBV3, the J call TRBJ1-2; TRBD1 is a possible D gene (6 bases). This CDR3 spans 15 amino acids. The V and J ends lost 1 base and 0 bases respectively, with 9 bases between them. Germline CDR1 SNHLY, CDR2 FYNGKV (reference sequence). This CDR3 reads CASSLVGQTNSDYTF. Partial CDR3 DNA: TGTGCCAGCAGCTTAGTTGGACAGACAAACTCC.

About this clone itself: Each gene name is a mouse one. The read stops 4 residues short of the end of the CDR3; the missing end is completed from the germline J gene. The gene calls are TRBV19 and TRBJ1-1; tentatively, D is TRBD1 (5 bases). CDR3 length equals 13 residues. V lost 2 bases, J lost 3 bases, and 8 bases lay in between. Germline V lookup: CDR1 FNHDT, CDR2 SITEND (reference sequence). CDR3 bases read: TGTGCCAGCAGTATGAGGGGTTACACA. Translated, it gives CASSMRGYT. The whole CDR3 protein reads CASSMRGYTEVFF.

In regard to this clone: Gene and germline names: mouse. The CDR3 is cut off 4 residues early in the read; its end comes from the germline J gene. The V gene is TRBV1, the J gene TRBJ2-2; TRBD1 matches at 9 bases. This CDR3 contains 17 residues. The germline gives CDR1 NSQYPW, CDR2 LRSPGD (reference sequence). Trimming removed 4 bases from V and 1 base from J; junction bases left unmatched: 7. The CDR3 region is CTCSVVPGQGNTGQLYF. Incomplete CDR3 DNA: TGCACCTGCAGTGTCGTCCCGGGACAGGGAAACACCGGG.

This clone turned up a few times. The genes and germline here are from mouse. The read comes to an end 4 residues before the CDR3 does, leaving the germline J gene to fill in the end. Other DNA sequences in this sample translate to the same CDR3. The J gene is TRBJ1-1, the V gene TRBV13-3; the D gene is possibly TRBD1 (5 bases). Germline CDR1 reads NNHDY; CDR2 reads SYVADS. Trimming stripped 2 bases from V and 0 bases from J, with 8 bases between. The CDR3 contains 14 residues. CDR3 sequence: CASSDRTTNTEVFF. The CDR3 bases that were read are TGTGCCAGCAGTGACAGGACAACAAACACA.